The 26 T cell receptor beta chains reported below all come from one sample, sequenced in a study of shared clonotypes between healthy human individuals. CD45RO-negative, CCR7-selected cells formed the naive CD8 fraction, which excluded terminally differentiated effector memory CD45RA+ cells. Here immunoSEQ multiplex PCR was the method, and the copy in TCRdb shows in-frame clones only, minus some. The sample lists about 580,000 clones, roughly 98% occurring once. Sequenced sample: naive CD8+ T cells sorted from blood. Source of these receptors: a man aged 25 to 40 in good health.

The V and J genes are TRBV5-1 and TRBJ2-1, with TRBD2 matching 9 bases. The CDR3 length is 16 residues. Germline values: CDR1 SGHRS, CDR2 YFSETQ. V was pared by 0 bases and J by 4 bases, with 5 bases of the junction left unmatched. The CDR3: CASSLAASGEYNEQFF. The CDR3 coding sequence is TGCGCCAGCAGCTTGGCAGCTAGCGGGGAATACAATGAGCAGTTCTTC.

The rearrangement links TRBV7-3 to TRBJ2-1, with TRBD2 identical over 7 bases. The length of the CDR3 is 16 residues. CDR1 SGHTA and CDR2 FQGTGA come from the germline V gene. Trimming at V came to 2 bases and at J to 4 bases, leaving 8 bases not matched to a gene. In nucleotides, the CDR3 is TGTGCCAGCAGCTTAGGGCTAGCGGAGGGGTACAATGAGCAGTTCTTC. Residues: CASSLGLAEGYNEQFF. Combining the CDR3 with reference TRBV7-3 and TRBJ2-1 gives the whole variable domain GAGVSQTPSNKVTEKGKYVELRCDPISGHTALYWYRQSLGQGPEFLIYFQGTGAADDSGLPNDRFFAVRPEGSVSTLKIQRTERGDSAVYLCASSLGLAEGYNEQFFGPGTRLTVL.

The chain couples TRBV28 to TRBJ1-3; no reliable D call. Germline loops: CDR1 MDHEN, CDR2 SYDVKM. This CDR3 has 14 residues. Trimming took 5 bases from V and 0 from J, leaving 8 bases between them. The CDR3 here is CASSPRSSGNTIYF. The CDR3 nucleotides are TGTGCCAGCAGTCCCAGGAGCTCTGGAAACACCATATATTTT.

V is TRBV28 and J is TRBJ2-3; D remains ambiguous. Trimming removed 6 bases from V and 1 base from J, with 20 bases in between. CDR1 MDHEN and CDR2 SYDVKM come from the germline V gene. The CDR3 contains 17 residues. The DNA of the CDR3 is TGTGCCAGCAGCCTCATACAGTTCGGACGTGGCACAGATACGCAGTATTTT. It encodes CASSLIQFGRGTDTQYF.

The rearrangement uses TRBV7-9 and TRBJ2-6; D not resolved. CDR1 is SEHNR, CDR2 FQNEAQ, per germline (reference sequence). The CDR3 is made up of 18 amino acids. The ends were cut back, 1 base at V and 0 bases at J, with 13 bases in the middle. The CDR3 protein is CASSLGVRTSSGANVLTF. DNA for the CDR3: TGTGCCAGCAGCTTAGGGGTCAGAACAAGCTCTGGGGCCAACGTCCTGACTTTC. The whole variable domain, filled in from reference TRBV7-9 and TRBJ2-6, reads DTGVSQNPRHKITKRGQNVTFRCDPISEHNRLYWYRQTLGQGPEFLTYFQNEAQLEKSRLLSDRFSAERPKGSFSTLEIQRTEQGDSAMYLCASSLGVRTSSGANVLTFGAGSRLTVL.

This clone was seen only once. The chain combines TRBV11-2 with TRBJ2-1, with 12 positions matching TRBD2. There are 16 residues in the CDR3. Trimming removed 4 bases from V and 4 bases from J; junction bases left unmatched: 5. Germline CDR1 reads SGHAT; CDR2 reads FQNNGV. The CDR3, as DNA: TGTGCCAGCAGCTCGGCCGGGACTAGCGGGTACAATGAGCAGTTCTTC. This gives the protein CASSSAGTSGYNEQFF.

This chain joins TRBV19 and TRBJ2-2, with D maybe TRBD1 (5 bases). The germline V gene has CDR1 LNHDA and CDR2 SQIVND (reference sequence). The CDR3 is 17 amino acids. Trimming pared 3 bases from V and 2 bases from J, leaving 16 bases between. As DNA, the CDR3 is TGTGCCAGTAGTATGGGGCCCCGCGGCTTCAACACCGGGGAGCTGTTTTTT. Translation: CASSMGPRGFNTGELFF. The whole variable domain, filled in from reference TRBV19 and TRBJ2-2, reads DGGITQSPKYLFRKEGQNVTLSCEQNLNHDAMYWYRQDPGQGLRLIYYSQIVNDFQKGDIAEGYSVSREKKESFPLTVTSAQKNPTAFYLCASSMGPRGFNTGELFFGEGSRLTVL.

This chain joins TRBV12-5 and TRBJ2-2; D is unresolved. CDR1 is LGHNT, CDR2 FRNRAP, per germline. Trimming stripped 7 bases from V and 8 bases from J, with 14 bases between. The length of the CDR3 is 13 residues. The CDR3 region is CASASVPEGELFF. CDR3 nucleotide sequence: TGTGCTAGTGCTTCCGTTCCGGAAGGGGAGCTGTTTTTT.

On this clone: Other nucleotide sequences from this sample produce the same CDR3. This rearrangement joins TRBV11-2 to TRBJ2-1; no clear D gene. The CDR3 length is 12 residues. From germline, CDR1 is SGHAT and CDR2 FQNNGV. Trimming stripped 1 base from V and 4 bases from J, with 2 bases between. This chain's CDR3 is CASSLGYNEQFF. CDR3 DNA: TGTGCCAGCAGCTTAGGTTACAATGAGCAGTTCTTC.

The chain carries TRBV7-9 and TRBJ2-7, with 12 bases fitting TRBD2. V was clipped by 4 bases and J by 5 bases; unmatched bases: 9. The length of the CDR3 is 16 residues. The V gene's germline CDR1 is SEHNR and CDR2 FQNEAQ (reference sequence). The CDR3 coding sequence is TGTGCCAGCAGCTCGTGGACTAGCGGGAAATGGGACGAGCAGTACTTC. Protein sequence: CASSSWTSGKWDEQYF.

In DNA form, the CDR3 reads TGCGCAACGGTGGGTAACACTGAAGCTTTCTTT. It specifies CATVGNTEAFF. V gene TRBV4-1 combines with J gene TRBJ1-1, with no clear D. The CDR3 spans 11 residues. Germline lookup yields CDR1 MGHRA and CDR2 YSYEKL.

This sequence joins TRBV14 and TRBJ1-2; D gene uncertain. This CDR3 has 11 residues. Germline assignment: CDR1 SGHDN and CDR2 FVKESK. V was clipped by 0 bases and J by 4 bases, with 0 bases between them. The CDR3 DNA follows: TGTGCCAGCAGCCAAGACTATGGCTACACCTTC. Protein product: CASSQDYGYTF.

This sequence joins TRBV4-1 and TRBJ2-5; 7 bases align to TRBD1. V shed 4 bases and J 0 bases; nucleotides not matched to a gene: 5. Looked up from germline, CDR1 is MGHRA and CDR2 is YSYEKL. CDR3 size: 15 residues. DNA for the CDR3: TGCGCCAGCAGCCTTTGGGACAGCAACCAAGAGACCCAGTACTTC. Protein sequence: CASSLWDSNQETQYF.

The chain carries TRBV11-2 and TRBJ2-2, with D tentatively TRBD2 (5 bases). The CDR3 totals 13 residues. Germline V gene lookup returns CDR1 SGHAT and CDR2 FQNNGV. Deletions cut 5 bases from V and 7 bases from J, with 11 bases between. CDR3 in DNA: TGTGCCAGCAGCAAAGACGGGGTCGGGGAGCTGTTTTTT. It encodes CASSKDGVGELFF.

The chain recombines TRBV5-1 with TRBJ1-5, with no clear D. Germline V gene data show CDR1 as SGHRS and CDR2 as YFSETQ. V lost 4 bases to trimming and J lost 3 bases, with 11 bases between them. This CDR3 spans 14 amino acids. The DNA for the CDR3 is TGCGCCAGCAGCCCGTACAGCCTCAATCAGCCCCAGCATTTT. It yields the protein CASSPYSLNQPQHF.

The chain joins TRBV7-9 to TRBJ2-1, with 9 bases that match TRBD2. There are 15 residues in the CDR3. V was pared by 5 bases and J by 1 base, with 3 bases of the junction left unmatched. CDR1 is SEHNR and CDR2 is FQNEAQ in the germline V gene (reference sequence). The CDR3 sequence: CASSHSGSSYNEQFF. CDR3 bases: TGTGCCAGCAGCCATAGCGGGAGTTCCTACAATGAGCAGTTCTTC.

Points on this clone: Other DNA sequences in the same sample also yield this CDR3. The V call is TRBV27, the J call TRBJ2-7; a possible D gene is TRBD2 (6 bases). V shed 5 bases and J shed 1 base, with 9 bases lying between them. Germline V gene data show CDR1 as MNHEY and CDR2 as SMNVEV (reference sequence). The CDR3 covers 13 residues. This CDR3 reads CASSPRESYEQYF. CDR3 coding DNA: TGTGCCAGCAGTCCTCGGGAGTCCTACGAGCAGTACTTC.

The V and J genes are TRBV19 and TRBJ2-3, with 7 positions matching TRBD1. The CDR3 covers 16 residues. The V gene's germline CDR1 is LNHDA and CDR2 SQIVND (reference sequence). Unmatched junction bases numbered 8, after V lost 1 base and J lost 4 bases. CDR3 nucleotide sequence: TGTGCCAGTAGTATAGGCGAGACAGGGCGGGCAGATACGCAGTATTTT. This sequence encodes CASSIGETGRADTQYF.

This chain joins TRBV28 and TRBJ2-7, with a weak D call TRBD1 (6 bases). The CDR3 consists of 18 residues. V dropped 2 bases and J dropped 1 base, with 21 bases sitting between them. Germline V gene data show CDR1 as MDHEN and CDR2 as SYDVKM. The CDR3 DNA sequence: TGTGCCAGCAGTTTACGACAGGATGCAGCCCTGTGGTCCTACGAGCAGTACTTC. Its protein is CASSLRQDAALWSYEQYF.

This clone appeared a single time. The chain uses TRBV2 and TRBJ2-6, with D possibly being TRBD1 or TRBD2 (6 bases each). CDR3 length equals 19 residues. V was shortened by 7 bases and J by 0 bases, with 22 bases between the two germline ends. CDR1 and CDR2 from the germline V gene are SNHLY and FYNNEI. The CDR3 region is CASTRGRGGRASGANVLTF. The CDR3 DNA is TGTGCCAGCACCAGAGGGCGTGGGGGGCGAGCCTCTGGGGCCAACGTCCTGACTTTC.

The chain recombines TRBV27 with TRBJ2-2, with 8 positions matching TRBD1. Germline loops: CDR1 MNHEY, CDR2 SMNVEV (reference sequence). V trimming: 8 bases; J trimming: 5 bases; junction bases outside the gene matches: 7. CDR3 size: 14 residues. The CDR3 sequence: CASRTGLWTGELFF. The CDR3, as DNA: TGTGCCAGCCGGACAGGGCTATGGACCGGGGAGCTGTTTTTT.

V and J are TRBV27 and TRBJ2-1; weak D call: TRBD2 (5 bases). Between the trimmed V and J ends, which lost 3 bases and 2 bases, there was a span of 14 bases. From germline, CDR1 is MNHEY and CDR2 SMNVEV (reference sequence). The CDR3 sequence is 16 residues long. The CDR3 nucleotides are TGTGCCAGCAGTTTTGCAGTCCGGGATCCCTACAATGAGCAGTTCTTC. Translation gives CASSFAVRDPYNEQFF.

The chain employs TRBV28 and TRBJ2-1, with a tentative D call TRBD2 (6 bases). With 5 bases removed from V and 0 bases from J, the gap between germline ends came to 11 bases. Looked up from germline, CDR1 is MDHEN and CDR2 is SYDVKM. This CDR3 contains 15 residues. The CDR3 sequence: CASSGSGRSYNEQFF. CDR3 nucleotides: TGTGCCAGCAGTGGTAGCGGTCGCTCCTACAATGAGCAGTTCTTC.

Written as DNA, the CDR3 is TGTGCCAGCAGTTTATCTCTAGGGACAGGATGGGAGACCCAGTACTTC. Translated: CASSLSLGTGWETQYF. The chain uses TRBV28 and TRBJ2-5; 8 bases line up with TRBD1. V lost 1 base, J lost 5 bases, and 9 bases stayed unmatched. The CDR3 consists of 16 residues. Germline values: CDR1 MDHEN, CDR2 SYDVKM.

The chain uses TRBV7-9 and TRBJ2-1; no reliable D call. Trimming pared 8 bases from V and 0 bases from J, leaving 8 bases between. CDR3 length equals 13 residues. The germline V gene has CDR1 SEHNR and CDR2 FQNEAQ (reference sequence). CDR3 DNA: TGTGCCAGCGCCGCGAGCTCCTACAATGAGCAGTTCTTC. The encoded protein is CASAASSYNEQFF.

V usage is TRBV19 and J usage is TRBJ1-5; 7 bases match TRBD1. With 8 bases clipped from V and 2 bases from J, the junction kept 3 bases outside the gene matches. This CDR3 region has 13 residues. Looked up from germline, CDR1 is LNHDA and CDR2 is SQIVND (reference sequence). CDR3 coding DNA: TGTGCCAGTGGAACAGGGGGCAATCAGCCCCAGCATTTT. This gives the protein CASGTGGNQPQHF.